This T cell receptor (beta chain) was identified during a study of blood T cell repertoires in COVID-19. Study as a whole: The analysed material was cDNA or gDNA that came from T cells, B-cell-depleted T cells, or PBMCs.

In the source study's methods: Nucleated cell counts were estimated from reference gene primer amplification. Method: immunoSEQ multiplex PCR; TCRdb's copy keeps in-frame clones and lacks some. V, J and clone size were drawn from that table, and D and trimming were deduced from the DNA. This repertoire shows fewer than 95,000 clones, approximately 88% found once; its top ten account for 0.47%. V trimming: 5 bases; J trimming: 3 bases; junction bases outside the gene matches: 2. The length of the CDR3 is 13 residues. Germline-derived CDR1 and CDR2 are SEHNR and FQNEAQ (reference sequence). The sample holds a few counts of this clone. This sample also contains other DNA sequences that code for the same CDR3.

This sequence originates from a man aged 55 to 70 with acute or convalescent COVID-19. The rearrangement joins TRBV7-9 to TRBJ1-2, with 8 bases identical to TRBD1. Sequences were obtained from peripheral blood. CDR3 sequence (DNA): TGTGCCAGCAGCCCGACAGGGGACTATGGCTACACCTTC. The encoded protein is CASSPTGDYGYTF. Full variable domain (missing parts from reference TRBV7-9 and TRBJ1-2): DTGVSQNPRHKITKRGQNVTFRCDPISEHNRLYWYRQTLGQGPEFLTYFQNEAQLEKSRLLSDRFSAERPKGSFSTLEIQRTEQGDSAMYLCASSPTGDYGYTFGSGTRLTVV.